The next 23 T cell receptor beta chains were all read from a single sample in a study of shared clonotypes between healthy human individuals. Generated by immunoSEQ multiplex PCR, the TCRdb table keeps only in-frame clones and is missing some. The table records more than 150,000 clones, approximately 61% of them present only once. The source material was memory CD4+ T cells sorted from blood. Subset noted: CD45RA-negative fraction. These receptor sequences come from a man between 25 and 39 years old in good health.

The V gene is TRBV7-9, the J gene TRBJ2-5; 7 bases line up with TRBD2. CDR3 length equals 13 residues. Germline V lookup: CDR1 SEHNR, CDR2 FQNEAQ (reference sequence). V lost 5 bases, J lost 7 bases, and 7 bases stayed unmatched. This chain's CDR3 is CASSPGLVGTQYF. As DNA, the CDR3 is TGTGCCAGCAGCCCTGGACTAGTAGGGACCCAGTACTTC.

The V call is TRBV28, the J call TRBJ2-7, with D tentatively TRBD1 (5 bases). Germline-derived CDR1 and CDR2 are MDHEN and SYDVKM. Trimming pared 2 bases from V and 3 bases from J, leaving 14 bases between. CDR3 size: 15 residues. DNA of the CDR3: TGTGCCAGCAGTTTAAGACTTCTAAGGGGCTACGAGCAGTACTTC. Amino acid sequence: CASSLRLLRGYEQYF.

V gene TRBV7-8 combines with J gene TRBJ2-7, with TRBD2 matching over 9 bases. Germline V gives CDR1 SGHVS, CDR2 FQNEAQ. Unmatched junction bases numbered 14, after V lost 5 bases and J lost 3 bases. The CDR3 runs to 17 residues. Here the CDR3 reads CASSPQYGGRALYEQYF. The CDR3 region has the DNA TGTGCCAGCAGCCCCCAGTATGGCGGGAGGGCGCTCTACGAGCAGTACTTC.

This clone turned up a few times. The chain couples TRBV10-1 to TRBJ2-1; 7 nucleotides align to TRBD1. The V and J ends lost 3 bases and 5 bases, in that order; junction bases with no gene match: 7. The CDR3 contains 15 residues. Germline V gene sequence: CDR1 WNHNN, CDR2 SYGVQD (reference sequence). The CDR3 protein is CASSDYGTENNEQFF. The CDR3 nucleotides are TGCGCCAGCAGTGATTACGGGACAGAGAACAATGAGCAGTTCTTC.

This clone was counted many times. This rearrangement joins TRBV30 to TRBJ2-4; 8 bases agree with TRBD2. Germline loops: CDR1 GTSNPN, CDR2 SVGIG (reference sequence). The CDR3 sequence is 13 residues long. After removal of 0 bases from V and 9 bases from J, the junction contained 4 bases not matched to a gene. DNA of the CDR3: TGTGCCTGGAGTGTAGGCGGGAGGCTCATTCAGTACTTC. Translated, it gives CAWSVGGRLIQYF.

Regarding this clone: This specimen includes other DNA sequences encoding the same CDR3. This chain joins TRBV10-1 and TRBJ1-5; tentative D call: TRBD1 (5 bases). Germline V gene lookup returns CDR1 WNHNN and CDR2 SYGVQD (reference sequence). The CDR3 consists of 13 residues. Deletions cut 5 bases from V and 3 bases from J, with 8 bases between. The CDR3 DNA follows: TGCGCCAGCAGTCAGGGACTCAATCAGCCCCAGCATTTT. It encodes CASSQGLNQPQHF.

The chain uses TRBV14 and TRBJ2-2, with 7 bases that match TRBD1. The CDR3 sequence is 14 residues long. Losses at the gene ends were 4 bases for V and 7 bases for J; bases not matched to a gene: 6. Germline V gene lookup returns CDR1 SGHDN and CDR2 FVKESK. The CDR3 DNA reads TGTGCCAGCAGCCCGAACAGGGGTATCGGGGAGCTGTTTTTT. Protein: CASSPNRGIGELFF. The full variable domain, in which reference TRBV14 and TRBJ2-2 provide the parts outside the CDR3, is EAGVTQFPSHSVIEKGQTVTLRCDPISGHDNLYWYRRVMGKEIKFLLHFVKESKQDESGMPNNRFLAERTGGTYSTLKVQPAELEDSGVYFCASSPNRGIGELFFGEGSRLTVL.

This chain links TRBV10-1 with TRBJ2-1; 10 bases line up with TRBD2. This CDR3 spans 15 amino acids. Germline V gene data show CDR1 as WNHNN and CDR2 as SYGVQD (reference sequence). V shed 6 bases, J shed 6 bases, and the junction held 8 bases outside the gene matches. CDR3 in DNA: TGCGCCAGCAGGGAACTAGCGGGACCGACCAATGAGCAGTTCTTC. Translated: CASRELAGPTNEQFF.

The chain has TRBV7-3 and TRBJ2-5; D might be TRBD2 (7 bases). Deletions cut 5 bases from V and 3 bases from J, with 22 bases between. In germline, CDR1 is SGHTA, CDR2 FQGTGA. The CDR3 has 17 amino acids. The chain's CDR3 is CASSRRSGGRGEETQYF. Written as DNA, the CDR3 is TGTGCCAGCAGCCGCCGCTCGGGAGGCAGGGGAGAAGAGACCCAGTACTTC.

V and J are TRBV18 and TRBJ1-4; D is undetermined. V was trimmed by 1 base and J by 8 bases, leaving 11 bases between them. Germline lookup yields CDR1 KGHSH and CDR2 LQKENI. This CDR3 comprises 14 residues. The CDR3 DNA sequence: TGTGCCAGCTCACCACGGCCGGAGGGAGAAAAACTGTTTTTT. Its translation: CASSPRPEGEKLFF.

This CDR3 is CSVEWPMNTEAFF. The CDR3 DNA is TGCAGCGTTGAATGGCCGATGAACACTGAAGCTTTCTTT. This chain connects TRBV29-1 to TRBJ1-1; D gene ambiguous. The CDR3 is 13 amino acids. Trimming stripped 2 bases from V and 0 bases from J, with 7 bases between. CDR1 and CDR2 (germline): SQVTM, ANQGSEA. The complete variable domain, with remaining parts taken from reference TRBV29-1 and TRBJ1-1, reads SAVISQKPSRDICQRGTSLTIQCQVDSQVTMMFWYRQQPGQSLTLIATANQGSEATYESGFVIDKFPISRPNLTFSTLTVSNMSPEDSSIYLCSVEWPMNTEAFFGQGTRLTVV.

CDR3 loop: CASSLAYRETQYF. The CDR3 DNA reads as TGTGCCAGCAGCTTAGCATACAGGGAGACCCAGTACTTC. The gene calls are TRBV11-3 and TRBJ2-5; tentative D call: TRBD1 (5 bases). The CDR3 has 13 residues. Trimming pared 1 base from V and 5 bases from J, leaving 8 bases between. Germline V gene data show CDR1 as SGHNT and CDR2 as YENEEA.

V and J are TRBV18 and TRBJ1-5; 9 bases are a match to TRBD1. The CDR3 is 14 amino acids. After removal of 2 bases from V and 7 bases from J, the junction contained 3 bases not matched to a gene. Germline CDR1 KGHSH, CDR2 LQKENI. The CDR3: CASSPTGGGQPQHF. As DNA, the CDR3 is TGTGCCAGCTCACCAACAGGGGGCGGACAGCCCCAGCATTTT.

The V call is TRBV18, the J call TRBJ2-3; 11 positions match TRBD2. Losses at the gene ends were 10 bases for V and 1 base for J; bases not matched to a gene: 7. The CDR3 loop spans 15 amino acids. Germline-derived CDR1 and CDR2 are KGHSH and LQKENI. In DNA, the CDR3 is TGTGCCACCGAGACGGGACTAGCGGGCACAGATACGCAGTATTTT. This translates into CATETGLAGTDTQYF.

This clone was observed a handful of times. V gene TRBV5-6 combines with J gene TRBJ2-3; 9 nucleotides line up with TRBD2. V trimming: 3 bases; J trimming: 2 bases; junction bases outside the gene matches: 13. Germline CDR1 SGHDT, CDR2 YYEEEE. The CDR3 length is 18 residues. CDR3 in DNA: TGTGCCAGCAGCTCCCTGGCCGGACTAGCGTTTAACACAGATACGCAGTATTTT. This codes for CASSSLAGLAFNTDTQYF. Combining the CDR3 with reference TRBV5-6 and TRBJ2-3 gives the whole variable domain DAGVTQSPTHLIKTRGQQVTLRCSPKSGHDTVSWYQQALGQGPQFIFQYYEEEERQRGNFPDRFSGHQFPNYSSELNVNALLLGDSALYLCASSSLAGLAFNTDTQYFGPGTRLTVL.

J is TRBJ2-6 and V is TRBV2, with D perhaps TRBD2 (5 bases). The ends were cut back, 7 bases at V and 0 bases at J, with 13 bases in the middle. The CDR3 sequence is 16 residues long. Germline V gene lookup returns CDR1 SNHLY and CDR2 FYNNEI. CDR3 protein: CASNGPTSSGANVLTF. In DNA, the CDR3 is TGTGCCAGCAACGGGCCAACTAGCTCTGGGGCCAACGTCCTGACTTTC.

V and J are TRBV19 and TRBJ1-3; possible D gene TRBD1, 5 bases. The germline V gene has CDR1 LNHDA and CDR2 SQIVND (reference sequence). Trimming pared 5 bases from V and 4 bases from J, leaving 15 bases between. The CDR3 length is 15 residues. The CDR3 sequence is CASSGKGYSGNTIYF. The CDR3 DNA sequence: TGTGCCAGTAGTGGAAAGGGGTACTCGGGAAACACCATATATTTT.

This clone was picked up one time. This specimen includes other DNA sequences encoding the same CDR3. The rearrangement joins TRBV5-4 to TRBJ2-1; TRBD2 agrees at 8 bases. Germline V gene data show CDR1 as SGHNT and CDR2 as YYREEE (reference sequence). This CDR3 is 14 amino acids long. J was trimmed by 3 bases and V by 3 bases; bases with no gene match: 2. CDR3: CASSSGLDYNEQFF. The CDR3 nucleotides are TGTGCCAGCAGCTCGGGACTAGACTACAATGAGCAGTTCTTC.

V and J are TRBV15 and TRBJ2-3, with a tentative D call TRBD1 (6 bases). The V gene lost 5 bases and the J gene lost 0 bases, with 12 bases spanning the gap. Germline values: CDR1 LNHNV, CDR2 YYDKDF (reference sequence). This CDR3 is built from 15 residues. The CDR3 here is CATSWDTSSTDTQYF. CDR3 sequence (DNA): TGTGCCACCAGCTGGGACACGTCTAGCACAGATACGCAGTATTTT.

The V gene is TRBV2, the J gene TRBJ2-2, with 7 bases that match TRBD2. The CDR3 runs 16 residues. From germline, CDR1 is SNHLY and CDR2 FYNNEI. With 5 bases clipped from V and 0 bases from J, the junction kept 6 bases outside the gene matches. The CDR3 sequence is CASSQSGVPNTGELFF. In nucleotides, the CDR3 is TGTGCCAGCAGTCAAAGCGGGGTCCCGAACACCGGGGAGCTGTTTTTT. The full variable domain, rest sourced from reference TRBV2 and TRBJ2-2, is EPEVTQTPSHQVTQMGQEVILRCVPISNHLYFYWYRQILGQKVEFLVSFYNNEISEKSEIFDDQFSVERPDGSNFTLKIRSTKLEDSAMYFCASSQSGVPNTGELFFGEGSRLTVL.

CDR3 bases: TGCGCCAGCAGCTTGGCAGGAGGGCTAGCGGAGGTCCAAGAGACCCAGTACTTC. Amino acids: CASSLAGGLAEVQETQYF. The rearrangement links TRBV5-1 to TRBJ2-5; 7 nucleotides agree with TRBD2. Germline V gene sequence: CDR1 SGHRS, CDR2 YFSETQ. The CDR3 is 18 residues long. Trimming removed 0 bases from V and 1 base from J; junction bases left unmatched: 12. The full variable domain, completed using reference TRBV5-1 and TRBJ2-5, is KAGVTQTPRYLIKTRGQQVTLSCSPISGHRSVSWYQQTPGQGLQFLFEYFSETQRNKGNFPGRFSGRQFSNSRSEMNVSTLELGDSALYLCASSLAGGLAEVQETQYFGPGTRLLVL.

For this clone: The sample carries other DNA sequences with the same CDR3. The V and J genes are TRBV7-2 and TRBJ2-7, with 11 bases lining up with TRBD2. CDR1 SGHTA and CDR2 FQGNSA come from the germline V gene. After removal of 0 bases from V and 1 base from J, the junction contained 2 bases not matched to a gene. The CDR3 has 16 residues. CDR3 DNA: TGTGCCAGCAGCTTAGCCGGGACTAGCGGTTCCTACGAGCAGTACTTC. Protein: CASSLAGTSGSYEQYF.

J is TRBJ1-3 and V is TRBV6-5; maybe TRBD1 (6 bases). The length of the CDR3 is 15 residues. Trimming took off 2 bases at V and 0 bases at J, with 8 bases between the two ends. From germline, CDR1 is MNHEY and CDR2 SVGAGI. CDR3: CASSYQGSSGNTIYF. The CDR3 DNA reads TGTGCCAGCAGTTACCAGGGGAGCTCTGGAAACACCATATATTTT.